The clone carrying this TCR beta chain was recorded only once. The V gene's germline CDR1 is KGHDR and CDR2 SFDVKD. This CDR3 is built from 16 residues. V trimming: 4 bases; J trimming: 2 bases; junction bases outside the gene matches: 4. Libraries were prepared by immunoSEQ multiplex PCR; TCRdb keeps only in-frame clonotypes and omits some of them. Of some 220,000 clones in the sample, around 90% were seen once. The entry originates in a study of blood T cell repertoires in COVID-19. This rearrangement joins TRBV24-1 to TRBJ2-2, with 9 bases that match TRBD1. The TCR was taken from a man between 25 and 39 years old with COVID-19, enrolled during active disease. Sequences were obtained from peripheral blood. In nucleotides, the CDR3 is TGTGCCACCAGTGACCCGGGACAGGGAAACACCGGGGAGCTGTTTTTT. It yields the protein CATSDPGQGNTGELFF.